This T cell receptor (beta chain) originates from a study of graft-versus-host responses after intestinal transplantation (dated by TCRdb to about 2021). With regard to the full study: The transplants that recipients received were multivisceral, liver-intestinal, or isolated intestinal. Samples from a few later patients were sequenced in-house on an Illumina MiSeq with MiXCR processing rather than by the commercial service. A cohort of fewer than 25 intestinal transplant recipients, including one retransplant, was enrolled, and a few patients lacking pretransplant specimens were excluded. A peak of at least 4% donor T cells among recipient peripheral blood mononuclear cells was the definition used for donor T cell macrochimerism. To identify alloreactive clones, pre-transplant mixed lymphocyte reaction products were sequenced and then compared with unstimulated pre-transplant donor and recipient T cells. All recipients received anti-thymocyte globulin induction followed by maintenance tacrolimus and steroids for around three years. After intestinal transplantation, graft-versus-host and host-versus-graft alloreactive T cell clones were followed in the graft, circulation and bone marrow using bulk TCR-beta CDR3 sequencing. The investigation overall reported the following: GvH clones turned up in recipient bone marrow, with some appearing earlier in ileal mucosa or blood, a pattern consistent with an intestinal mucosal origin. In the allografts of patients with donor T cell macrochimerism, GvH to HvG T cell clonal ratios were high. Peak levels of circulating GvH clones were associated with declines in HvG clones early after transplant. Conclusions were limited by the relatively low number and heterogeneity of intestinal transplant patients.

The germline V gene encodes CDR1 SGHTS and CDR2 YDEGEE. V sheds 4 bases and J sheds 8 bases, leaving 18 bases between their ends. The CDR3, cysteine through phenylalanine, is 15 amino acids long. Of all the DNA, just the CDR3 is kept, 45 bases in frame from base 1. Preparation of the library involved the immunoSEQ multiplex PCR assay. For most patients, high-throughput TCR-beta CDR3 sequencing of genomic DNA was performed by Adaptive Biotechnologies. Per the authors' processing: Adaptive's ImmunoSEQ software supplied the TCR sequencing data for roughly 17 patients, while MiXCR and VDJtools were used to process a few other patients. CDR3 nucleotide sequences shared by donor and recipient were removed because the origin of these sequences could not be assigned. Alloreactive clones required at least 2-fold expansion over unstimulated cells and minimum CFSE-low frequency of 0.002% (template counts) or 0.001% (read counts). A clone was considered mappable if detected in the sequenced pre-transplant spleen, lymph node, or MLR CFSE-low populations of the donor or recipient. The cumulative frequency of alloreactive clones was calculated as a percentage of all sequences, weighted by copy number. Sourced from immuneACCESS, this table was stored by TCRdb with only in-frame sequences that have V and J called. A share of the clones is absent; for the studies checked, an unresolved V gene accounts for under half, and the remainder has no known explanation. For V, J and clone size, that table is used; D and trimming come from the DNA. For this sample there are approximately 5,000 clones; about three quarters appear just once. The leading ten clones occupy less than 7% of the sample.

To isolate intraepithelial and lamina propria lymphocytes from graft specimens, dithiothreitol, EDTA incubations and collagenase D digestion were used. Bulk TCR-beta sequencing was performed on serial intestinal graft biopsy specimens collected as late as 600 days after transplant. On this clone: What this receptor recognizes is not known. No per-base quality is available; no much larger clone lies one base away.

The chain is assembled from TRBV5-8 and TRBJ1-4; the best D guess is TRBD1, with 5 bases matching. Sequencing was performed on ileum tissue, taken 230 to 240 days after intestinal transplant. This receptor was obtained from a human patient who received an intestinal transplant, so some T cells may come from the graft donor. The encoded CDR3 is CASSTGRELNEKLFF. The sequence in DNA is TGTGCCAGCAGCACAGGACGGGAATTAAACGAAAAACTGTTTTTT.